These 23 T cell receptor beta chains were sequenced from one sample in a study of T cell responses to AZD1222 COVID-19 vaccine. Repertoires were generated with immunoSEQ multiplex PCR, while TCRdb's copy carries only in-frame clones and drops some. The sample has 75,000 to 85,000 clones, 75% to 90% seen once; the top ten hold 24%. Sequencing was performed on peripheral blood, taken on day 0 of AZD1222 vaccination. The receptors were sampled from an adult in good health.

The chain carries TRBV7-9 and TRBJ1-2; no clear D gene. CDR3 size: 15 residues. Deletions cut 3 bases from V and 0 bases from J, with 11 bases between. From germline, CDR1 is SEHNR and CDR2 FQNEAQ (reference sequence). The CDR3 DNA sequence: TGTGCCAGCAGCTTGGATCGATGGCCTAACTATGGCTACACCTTC. Its translation is CASSLDRWPNYGYTF.

This clone was seen a handful of times. The CDR3 sequence is CASSGVWGEQFF. Written as DNA, the CDR3 is TGTGCCAGCAGTGGCGTATGGGGTGAGCAGTTCTTC. The chain has TRBV25-1 and TRBJ2-1; no firm D call. Trimming removed 4 bases at V and 9 bases at J, with 10 bases between. Per germline, CDR1 MGHDK and CDR2 SYGVNS. The CDR3 loop spans 12 amino acids.

This chain connects TRBV3-1 (or the pseudogene TRBV3-2) to TRBJ1-1; D unresolved. CDR3 length equals 12 residues. With 1 base removed from V and 5 bases from J, the gap between germline ends came to 5 bases. Per germline, CDR1 LGHDT and CDR2 YNNKEL (reference sequence). The CDR3 bases are TGTGCCAGCAGCCAAGGAGATACTGAAGCTTTCTTT. Its protein product is CASSQGDTEAFF.

The rearrangement links TRBV27 to TRBJ2-5; 7 positions match TRBD2. The CDR3 covers 15 residues. Unmatched junction bases numbered 15, after V lost 7 bases and J lost 7 bases. Per germline, CDR1 MNHEY and CDR2 SMNVEV (reference sequence). The CDR3 DNA reads as TGTGCCAGCAAAAGCGGCAGCCAAACGGGGGGGACCCAGTACTTC. Its translation is CASKSGSQTGGTQYF.

CDR3 sequence: CASRSSGGSAELFF. The CDR3 DNA sequence: TGTGCCAGCAGGTCAAGTGGCGGAAGTGCGGAGCTGTTTTTT. V is TRBV28 and J is TRBJ2-2; no definite D call. The CDR3 runs 14 residues. Germline CDR1 reads MDHEN; CDR2 reads SYDVKM. V was trimmed by 6 bases and J by 10 bases, leaving 18 bases between them.

The rearrangement joins TRBV30 to TRBJ1-5, with 8 bases that match TRBD1. The germline V gene has CDR1 GTSNPN and CDR2 SVGIG (reference sequence). The CDR3 sequence is 14 residues long. The V gene end was trimmed by 4 bases and the J gene end by 6 bases; junction bases not matched to a gene: 8. The CDR3 loop reads CAWTRQGAIQPQHF. Written as DNA, the CDR3 is TGTGCCTGGACGCGCCAGGGGGCGATTCAGCCCCAGCATTTT.

This clone was seen a few times. The genes are TRBV4-3 and TRBJ1-3; no reliable D call. This CDR3 has 14 amino acids. Germline V lookup: CDR1 LGHNA, CDR2 YSLEER. The V and J ends lost 5 bases and 6 bases respectively, with 14 bases between them. The CDR3: CASSASAGPNTIYF. The CDR3 nucleotides are TGCGCCAGCAGCGCGTCCGCCGGGCCAAACACCATATATTTT.

This sequence joins TRBV20-1 and TRBJ2-5, with D hard to call. Germline CDR1 DFQATT, CDR2 SNEGSKA (reference sequence). The V end was cut by 6 bases, the J end by 2 bases, with 7 bases between. The CDR3 runs 11 residues. CDR3 in amino acids: CSAIGQETQYF. The CDR3 DNA sequence: TGCAGTGCCATAGGACAAGAGACCCAGTACTTC.

This chain connects TRBV29-1 to TRBJ1-1; no reliable D call. Germline loops: CDR1 SQVTM, CDR2 ANQGSEA. V dropped 6 bases and J dropped 6 bases, with 17 bases sitting between them. The CDR3 has 13 amino acids. DNA for the CDR3: TGCAGCGTGACTGGACTCCCTGGGGCTGAAGCTTTCTTT. Translated: CSVTGLPGAEAFF.

The chain carries TRBV11-3 and TRBJ2-5, with 8 positions matching TRBD1. The CDR3 covers 14 residues. V shed 5 bases, J shed 4 bases, and the junction held 6 bases outside the gene matches. Germline assignment: CDR1 SGHNT and CDR2 YENEEA. CDR3 nucleotide sequence: TGTGCCAGCAGCACGGACAGGGCACGAGAGACCCAGTACTTC. This encodes CASSTDRARETQYF. The full variable domain, with the rest looked up from reference TRBV11-3 and TRBJ2-5, is EAGVVQSPRYKIIEKKQPVAFWCNPISGHNTLYWYLQNLGQGPELLIRYENEEAVDDSQLPKDRFSAERLKGVDSTLKIQPAELGDSAVYLCASSTDRARETQYFGPGTRLLVL.

This clone appeared once. This chain connects TRBV4-2 to TRBJ2-1; D not resolved. The germline V and J ends were trimmed by 0 bases and 15 bases, with 15 bases remaining between them. Germline V gives CDR1 LGHNA, CDR2 YNFKEQ. The CDR3 runs to 13 residues. CDR3 region: CASSQDLARGAFF. DNA of the CDR3: TGTGCCAGCAGCCAAGATCTCGCAAGAGGAGCGTTCTTC.

The table lists this clone with a few counts. The chain links TRBV3-1 (or the pseudogene TRBV3-2) to TRBJ1-1; D unresolved. The CDR3 totals 14 residues. V shed 0 bases and J shed 5 bases, with 10 bases lying between them. Germline lookup yields CDR1 LGHDT and CDR2 YNNKEL (reference sequence). Here the CDR3 reads CASSQDRRWTEAFF. DNA for the CDR3: TGTGCCAGCAGCCAAGATCGGAGGTGGACTGAAGCTTTCTTT.

The genes are TRBV19 and TRBJ2-3; TRBD2 is a possible D gene (6 bases). CDR1 and CDR2 from the germline V gene are LNHDA and SQIVND (reference sequence). Trimming removed 7 bases from V and 1 base from J, with 15 bases in between. The length of the CDR3 is 15 residues. The CDR3 DNA sequence: TGTGCCAGTACCCTCGGGGGAGAAGGCACAGATACGCAGTATTTT. As protein: CASTLGGEGTDTQYF.

The CDR3 region is CASSTAGTSGPAPVEYF. CDR3 DNA sequence: TGTGCCAGCAGTACCGCCGGGACTAGCGGCCCAGCACCCGTTGAGTACTTC. The chain uses TRBV6-2 or TRBV6-3 and TRBJ2-5, with 11 bases identical to TRBD2. The junction had 20 bases not matched to a gene; V was cut back by 5 bases and J by 12 bases. The V gene's germline CDR1 is MNHEY and CDR2 SVGEGT. This CDR3 is built from 17 residues.

This clone was detected a few times. The V call is TRBV5-5, the J call TRBJ2-5; D might be TRBD1 (5 bases). Looked up from germline, CDR1 is SGHKS and CDR2 is YYEKEE (reference sequence). The V end was cut by 1 base, the J end by 5 bases, with 9 bases between. The CDR3 is 13 residues long. This chain's CDR3 is CASSLPGRETQYF. The CDR3, as DNA: TGTGCCAGCAGCTTGCCAGGGCGGGAGACCCAGTACTTC.

The chain carries TRBV9 and TRBJ2-1; D remains unclear. CDR1 is SGDLS and CDR2 is YYNGEE in the germline V gene. The V and J ends lost 3 bases and 6 bases respectively, with 10 bases between them. CDR3 length: 13 residues. The CDR3 loop reads CASSDVRSNEQFF. The CDR3 region has the DNA TGTGCCAGCAGCGATGTGCGGAGCAATGAGCAGTTCTTC.

The chain is built from TRBV4-1 and TRBJ1-4; D perhaps matches TRBD1 (5 bases). The CDR3 extends over 17 amino acids. Germline CDR1 MGHRA, CDR2 YSYEKL. The V end was cut by 3 bases, the J end by 4 bases, with 18 bases between. In DNA, the CDR3 is TGCGCCAGCAGCCACCCCCCCCGGGACGATCGTAATGAAAAACTGTTTTTT. Translating it yields CASSHPPRDDRNEKLFF.

The chain joins TRBV11-2 to TRBJ2-5, with D unclear. The CDR3 spans 13 residues. Germline V gene sequence: CDR1 SGHAT, CDR2 FQNNGV. Trimming took off 0 bases at V and 8 bases at J, with 10 bases between the two ends. In DNA, the CDR3 is TGTGCCAGCAGCTTAGAGACCCCAGGTACCCAGTACTTC. This encodes CASSLETPGTQYF. The variable domain in full, with the rest retrieved from reference TRBV11-2 and TRBJ2-5, is EAGVAQSPRYKIIEKRQSVAFWCNPISGHATLYWYQQILGQGPKLLIQFQNNGVVDDSQLPKDRFSAERLKGVDSTLKIQPAKLEDSAVYLCASSLETPGTQYFGPGTRLLVL.

The chain employs TRBV15 and TRBJ2-1; D might be TRBD2 (6 bases). This CDR3 region has 17 residues. The V gene lost 1 base and the J gene lost 10 bases, with 23 bases spanning the gap. Germline CDR1 LNHNV, CDR2 YYDKDF (reference sequence). In DNA, the CDR3 is TGTGCCACCAGCAGAGCCTCACTAGCTGGGTGGGCCCAGGAGCAGTTCTTC. Its translation is CATSRASLAGWAQEQFF.

The V gene is TRBV19, the J gene TRBJ1-3; D might be TRBD1 (5 bases). Germline CDR1 reads LNHDA; CDR2 reads SQIVND (reference sequence). Deletions cut 5 bases from V and 2 bases from J, with 13 bases between. There are 15 residues in the CDR3. In DNA, the CDR3 is TGTGCCAGTAGTCAGCCCGGGGGTCCTGGAAACACCATATATTTT. Protein: CASSQPGGPGNTIYF. Full variable domain (rest looked up from reference TRBV19 and TRBJ1-3): DGGITQSPKYLFRKEGQNVTLSCEQNLNHDAMYWYRQDPGQGLRLIYYSQIVNDFQKGDIAEGYSVSREKKESFPLTVTSAQKNPTAFYLCASSQPGGPGNTIYFGEGSWLTVV.

The rearrangement joins TRBV6-5 to TRBJ2-2; D is unclear. The CDR3 loop spans 13 amino acids. From germline, CDR1 is MNHEY and CDR2 SVGAGI. V lost 8 bases, J lost 7 bases, and 14 bases lay in between. In DNA, the CDR3 is TGTGCCAGCCTTGTACTCGGGCGCGGGGAGCTGTTTTTT. Its translation is CASLVLGRGELFF.

The chain carries TRBV27 and TRBJ1-1; 7 bases map to TRBD1. Trimming at V came to 7 bases and at J to 6 bases, leaving 11 bases not matched to a gene. The CDR3 is 14 residues long. Germline CDR1 and CDR2: MNHEY and SMNVEV (reference sequence). The CDR3 spells CASKLQGIFAEAFF. The CDR3 nucleotides read TGTGCCAGCAAACTACAGGGGATATTCGCTGAAGCTTTCTTT.

J is TRBJ1-6 and V is TRBV18; 8 bases align to TRBD1. CDR1 KGHSH and CDR2 LQKENI come from the germline V gene. This CDR3 has 12 residues. Trimming at V came to 6 bases and at J to 11 bases, leaving 3 bases not matched to a gene. The CDR3 is CASSMDRAPLHF. The CDR3 region has the DNA TGTGCCAGCTCCATGGACAGGGCACCCCTCCACTTT.